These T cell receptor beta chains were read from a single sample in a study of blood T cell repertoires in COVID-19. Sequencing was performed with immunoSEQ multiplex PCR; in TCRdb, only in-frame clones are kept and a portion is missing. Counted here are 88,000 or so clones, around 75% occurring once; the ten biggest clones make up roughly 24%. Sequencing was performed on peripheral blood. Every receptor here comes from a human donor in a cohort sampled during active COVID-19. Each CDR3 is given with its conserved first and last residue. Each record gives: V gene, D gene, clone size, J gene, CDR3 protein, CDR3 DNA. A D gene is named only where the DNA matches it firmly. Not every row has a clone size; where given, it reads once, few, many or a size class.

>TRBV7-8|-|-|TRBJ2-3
CASKSRATDTQYF
TGTGCCAGCAAATCGAGGGCCACAGATACGCAGTATTTT
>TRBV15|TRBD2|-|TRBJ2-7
CATSRDKAGGFEQYF
TGTGCCACCAGCAGAGATAAAGCGGGAGGTTTCGAGCAGTACTTC
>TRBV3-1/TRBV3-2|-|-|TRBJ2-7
CASSQVNSYEQYF
TGTGCCAGCAGCCAAGTCAACTCCTACGAGCAGTACTTC
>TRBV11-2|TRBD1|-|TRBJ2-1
CASSPQTGAYNEQFF
TGTGCCAGCAGCCCGCAGACAGGGGCCTACAATGAGCAGTTCTTC
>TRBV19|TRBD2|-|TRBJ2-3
CASSTSGLDGTDTQYF
TGTGCCAGTAGTACATCAGGACTAGATGGCACAGATACGCAGTATTTT
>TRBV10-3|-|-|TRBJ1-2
CAIRDDYGYTF
TGTGCCATTCGAGATGACTATGGCTACACCTTC
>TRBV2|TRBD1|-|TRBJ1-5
CASSVDRGPQPQHF
TGTGCCAGCAGTGTGGACAGGGGGCCTCAGCCCCAGCATTTT
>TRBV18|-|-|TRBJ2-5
CASSLTGTLLETQYF
TGTGCCAGCTCACTGACCGGGACACTCCTTGAGACCCAGTACTTC
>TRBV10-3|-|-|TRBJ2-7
CATRDIAYEQYF
TGTGCCACCCGAGACATTGCCTACGAGCAGTACTTC
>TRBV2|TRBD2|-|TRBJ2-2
CASSRDYTRGELFF
TGTGCCAGCAGTAGGGACTACACCCGCGGGGAGCTGTTTTTT
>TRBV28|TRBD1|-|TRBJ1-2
CASHGQGRANYGYTF
TGTGCCAGCCACGGACAGGGGAGAGCTAACTATGGCTACACCTTC
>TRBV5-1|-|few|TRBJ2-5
CASSAEETQYF
TGCGCCAGCAGCGCGGAAGAGACCCAGTACTTC
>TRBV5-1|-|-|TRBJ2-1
CASRWGDPYNEQFF
TGCGCCAGCAGGTGGGGGGACCCCTACAATGAGCAGTTCTTC
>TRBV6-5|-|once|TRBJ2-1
CASSGAGVSNEQFF
TGTGCCAGCAGCGGGGCAGGGGTCTCCAATGAGCAGTTCTTC
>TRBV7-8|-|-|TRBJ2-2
CASSLVAAITGELFF
TGTGCCAGCAGCTTAGTAGCGGCGATCACCGGGGAGCTGTTTTTT
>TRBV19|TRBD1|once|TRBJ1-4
CASSTLSVGTGGSEKLFF
TGTGCCAGTAGTACCTTGTCGGTCGGGACAGGGGGCTCTGAAAAACTGTTTTTT
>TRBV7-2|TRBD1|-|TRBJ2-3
CASSLEQGGADTQYF
TGTGCCAGCAGCTTAGAACAGGGGGGCGCAGATACGCAGTATTTT
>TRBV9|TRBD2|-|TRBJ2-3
CASSAPWREGTDTQYF
TGTGCCAGCAGCGCGCCCTGGCGGGAGGGCACAGATACGCAGTATTTT
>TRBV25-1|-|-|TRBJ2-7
CASSEYRGSGNEQYF
TGTGCCAGCAGTGAATATCGGGGTTCCGGGAACGAGCAGTACTTC
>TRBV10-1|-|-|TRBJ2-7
CASSESPSLGIYEQYF
TGCGCCAGCAGTGAGTCGCCTAGCTTGGGGATCTACGAGCAGTACTTC
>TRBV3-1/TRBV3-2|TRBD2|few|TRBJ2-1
CASSQTSTSGIEQFF
TGTGCCAGCAGCCAAACCTCGACTAGCGGAATTGAGCAGTTCTTC
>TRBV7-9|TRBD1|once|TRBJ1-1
CASSVTGGSEAFF
TGTGCCAGCAGCGTTACAGGGGGCTCTGAAGCTTTCTTT
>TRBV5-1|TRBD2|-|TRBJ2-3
CASSSLLAGNTDTQYF
TGCGCCAGCAGTTCCCTACTAGCGGGAAACACAGATACGCAGTATTTT
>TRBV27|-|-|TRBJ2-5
CASSLFGGRHVRGETQYF
TGTGCCAGCAGTTTATTTGGAGGGAGGCATGTACGAGGGGAGACCCAGTACTTC
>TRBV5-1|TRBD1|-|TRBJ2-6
CASTTGASGANVLTF
TGCGCCAGCACGACAGGGGCCTCTGGGGCCAACGTCCTGACTTTC